This is a list of T cell receptor beta chains from one sample in a study of graft-versus-host responses after intestinal transplantation. The protocol was immunoSEQ multiplex PCR, while the TCRdb copy is restricted to in-frame clones and leaves out a portion. The sample holds just under 65,000 clones, about 89% seen once. The input for sequencing was ileum tissue, taken 350 to 400 days after transplant. These receptors originate from a human patient who received an intestinal transplant, so some T cells may come from the graft donor. The CDR3 runs from the conserved cysteine through the conserved F or W. A D gene is named only where the DNA matches it firmly. Clone size, where shown, is once, few, many, or a class for clones that have expanded.

clone size	D gene	V gene	J gene	CDR3 protein	CDR3 DNA
NA	NA	TRBV6-5	TRBJ1-6	CASSNGGGNSPLHF	TGTGCCAGCAGTAACGGTGGGGGTAATTCACCCCTCCACTTT
NA	TRBD1	TRBV28	TRBJ2-7	CASREQGDPYEQYF	TGTGCCAGCAGGGAACAGGGGGACCCCTACGAGCAGTACTTC
NA	TRBD1	TRBV2	TRBJ1-2	CARGQDDGYGYTF	TGTGCCAGGGGACAGGATGATGGCTATGGCTACACCTTC
NA	NA	TRBV6-1	TRBJ1-2	CASSAGQGYGYTF	TGTGCCAGCAGTGCGGGCCAGGGCTATGGCTACACCTTC
NA	NA	TRBV7-6	TRBJ2-2	CASSTTVGTGELFF	TGTGCCAGCAGTACGACAGTGGGCACCGGGGAGCTGTTTTTT
NA	TRBD1	TRBV28	TRBJ2-7	CASSPGTDEQYF	TGTGCCAGCAGTCCAGGGACAGACGAGCAGTACTTC
NA	TRBD1	TRBV27	TRBJ2-3	CASTEGASGTDTQYF	TGTGCCAGCACCGAGGGGGCATCGGGCACAGATACGCAGTATTTT
NA	TRBD2	TRBV4-1	TRBJ2-7	CASSPVGLEDEQYF	TGCGCCAGCAGCCCGGTCGGACTAGAGGACGAGCAGTACTTC
NA	NA	TRBV6-1	TRBJ1-2	CASSEAGRNYGYTF	TGTGCCAGCAGTGAAGCCGGCAGGAACTATGGCTACACCTTC
NA	TRBD2	TRBV29-1	TRBJ2-3	CSVDRTSRHTDTQYF	TGCAGCGTTGATAGGACTAGCAGACACACAGATACGCAGTATTTT
NA	TRBD2	TRBV28	TRBJ2-7	CASSPPSSGTYYEQYF	TGTGCCAGCAGTCCCCCCTCTAGCGGGACCTATTACGAGCAGTACTTC
NA	NA	TRBV28	TRBJ2-7	CASSLPRDASYEQYF	TGTGCCAGCAGTTTGCCCCGGGACGCCTCCTACGAGCAGTACTTC
NA	TRBD1	TRBV6-6	TRBJ1-3	CASSYRGRVDGNTIYF	TGTGCCAGCAGTTACAGGGGGCGCGTAGATGGAAACACCATATATTTT
NA	NA	TRBV7-9	TRBJ2-5	CASSSLEGGLGETQYF	TGTGCCAGCAGCTCCTTAGAAGGAGGGCTGGGGGAGACCCAGTACTTC
NA	TRBD1	TRBV6-1	TRBJ2-1	CASSVDRGRGNEQFF	TGTGCCAGCAGTGTAGACAGGGGGCGCGGGAATGAGCAGTTCTTC
NA	NA	TRBV28	TRBJ2-7	CASSTGTSAYEQYF	TGTGCCAGCAGCACCGGGACAAGTGCTTACGAGCAGTACTTC
NA	TRBD2	TRBV28	TRBJ2-1	CASSLAGGLEDEQFF	TGTGCCAGCAGTTTAGCGGGAGGGTTGGAGGATGAGCAGTTCTTC
NA	NA	TRBV28	TRBJ2-7	CASRKRLAYEQYF	TGTGCCAGCAGAAAGAGACTAGCCTACGAGCAGTACTTC
once	NA	TRBV4-1	TRBJ2-7	CASSQDRGDYEQYF	TGCGCCAGCAGCCAAGATAGGGGGGATTACGAGCAGTACTTC
NA	NA	TRBV6-1	TRBJ1-2	CASSERGLGSYGYTF	TGTGCCAGCAGTGAAAGGGGACTAGGAAGTTATGGCTACACCTTC
NA	NA	TRBV6-4	TRBJ1-4	CASSVGEEKLFF	TGTGCCAGCAGTGTTGGGGAGGAAAAACTGTTTTTT
NA	NA	TRBV7-9	TRBJ2-7	CASSLLDTIGPYEQYF	TGTGCCAGCAGCTTACTGGACACCATCGGGCCCTACGAGCAGTACTTC
once	NA	TRBV6-5	TRBJ1-2	CASSYSGQNYGYTF	TGTGCCAGCAGTTACTCCGGACAGAACTATGGCTACACCTTC
NA	NA	TRBV10-2	TRBJ2-1	CASSGTPRGRYNEQFF	TGCGCCAGCAGTGGGACCCCTAGAGGACGTTACAATGAGCAGTTCTTC
NA	TRBD1	TRBV25-1	TRBJ2-1	CASSGFDRAGTYNEQFF	TGTGCCAGCAGTGGTTTCGACAGGGCAGGAACCTACAATGAGCAGTTCTTC
once	TRBD2	TRBV5-1	TRBJ2-7	CASSLAWASGRALYEQYF	TGCGCCAGCAGCTTGGCCTGGGCTAGCGGGAGGGCCCTCTACGAGCAGTACTTC
NA	NA	TRBV5-1	TRBJ1-1	CASSLNRNTEAFF	TGCGCCAGCAGCTTAAACCGGAACACTGAAGCTTTCTTT
once	NA	TRBV6-6	TRBJ2-7	CASSGRAGSYEQYF	TGTGCCAGCAGTGGACGGGCGGGCTCCTACGAGCAGTACTTC
NA	NA	TRBV6-5	TRBJ1-1	CASSYGLANTEAFF	TGTGCCAGCAGTTACGGCCTTGCGAACACTGAAGCTTTCTTT
once	NA	TRBV6-5	TRBJ2-3	CASSYSSVASTDTQYF	TGTGCCAGCAGTTACTCGTCGGTGGCTAGCACAGATACGCAGTATTTT
NA	NA	TRBV18	TRBJ1-2	CASSPLDRPTNYGYTF	TGTGCCAGCTCACCCCTAGACAGGCCGACTAACTATGGCTACACCTTC
NA	NA	TRBV5-6	TRBJ2-7	CASSAPWGQYSYEQYF	TGTGCCAGCAGCGCCCCGTGGGGGCAATACTCCTACGAGCAGTACTTC
few	TRBD1	TRBV6-1	TRBJ2-3	CASSRGQGADTQYF	TGTGCCAGCAGTAGGGGACAGGGGGCAGATACGCAGTATTTT
NA	NA	TRBV9	TRBJ2-3	CASTKMGGSTDTQYF	TGTGCCAGCACCAAAATGGGCGGAAGCACAGATACGCAGTATTTT
few	TRBD1	TRBV11-1	TRBJ1-1	CASSLGQGTEAFF	TGTGCCAGCAGCTTAGGACAGGGCACTGAAGCTTTCTTT
NA	NA	TRBV25-1	TRBJ2-7	CASSASYEQYF	TGTGCCAGCAGTGCCTCATACGAGCAGTACTTC
NA	NA	TRBV6-4	TRBJ2-7	CASTDSGREAYEQYF	TGTGCCAGCACCGACTCCGGACGGGAAGCCTACGAGCAGTACTTC
NA	NA	TRBV14	TRBJ2-7	CASSRGTWNYEQYF	TGTGCCAGCAGTCGAGGGACTTGGAACTACGAGCAGTACTTC
NA	NA	TRBV7-4	TRBJ2-5	CASSLSLAETQYF	TGTGCCAGCAGCTTATCCCTGGCGGAGACCCAGTACTTC
once	TRBD2	TRBV9	TRBJ2-1	CASSPWTSGSENEQFF	TGTGCCAGCAGCCCGTGGACTAGCGGGAGTGAGAATGAGCAGTTCTTC
NA	NA	TRBV6-5	TRBJ2-3	CASRANSADTQYF	TGTGCCAGCAGGGCGAATTCGGCAGATACGCAGTATTTT
once	NA	TRBV2	TRBJ2-5	CASSDREGAETQYF	TGTGCCAGCAGTGACAGGGAGGGGGCAGAGACCCAGTACTTC
NA	NA	TRBV4-1	TRBJ2-3	CASSPTGTLSTDTQYF	TGCGCCAGCAGCCCTACAGGAACTCTTAGCACAGATACGCAGTATTTT
NA	NA	TRBV9	TRBJ2-7	CASSPRTATYEQYF	TGTGCCAGCAGCCCCCGGACAGCTACCTACGAGCAGTACTTC
NA	TRBD2	TRBV6-1	TRBJ2-5	CASSEYSGPPEETQYF	TGTGCCAGCAGTGAGTATAGCGGGCCCCCAGAAGAGACCCAGTACTTC
few	NA	TRBV30	TRBJ2-2	CAWNVAANTGELFF	TGTGCCTGGAACGTGGCGGCGAACACCGGGGAGCTGTTTTTT
NA	TRBD1	TRBV6-1	TRBJ1-3	CASSARQGHGNTIYF	TGTGCCAGCAGTGCTAGACAGGGTCATGGAAACACCATATATTTT
NA	TRBD2	TRBV7-9	TRBJ2-1	CASRGELAGGSDSYNEQFF	TGTGCCAGCCGTGGAGAACTAGCGGGAGGGAGTGACTCCTACAATGAGCAGTTCTTC
NA	NA	TRBV13	TRBJ2-3	CASSGGTDTQYF	TGTGCCAGCAGCGGGGGCACAGATACGCAGTATTTT
NA	TRBD1	TRBV15	TRBJ2-5	CATSGDRVETQYF	TGTGCCACCAGCGGAGACAGGGTGGAGACCCAGTACTTC
once	TRBD2	TRBV19	TRBJ2-1	CASSTLLAPDPNEQFF	TGTGCCAGTAGTACCTTACTAGCGCCCGACCCAAATGAGCAGTTCTTC
NA	NA	TRBV6-1	TRBJ2-7	CASSERQVYEQYF	TGTGCCAGCAGTGAACGACAGGTTTACGAGCAGTACTTC
NA	NA	TRBV11-2	TRBJ2-3	CASSLAGASTDTQYF	TGTGCCAGCAGCTTAGCGGGAGCTAGCACAGATACGCAGTATTTT
NA	TRBD2	TRBV27	TRBJ2-1	CASSKTSGGHNEQFF	TGTGCCAGCAGTAAAACTAGCGGGGGACACAATGAGCAGTTCTTC
medium-sized	NA	TRBV10-2	TRBJ2-1	CASSGVGFSDEQFF	TGCGCCAGCAGTGGGGTAGGATTCAGCGATGAGCAGTTCTTC
NA	NA	TRBV13	TRBJ2-7	CASSSYRVGSYEQYF	TGTGCCAGCAGCTCATACAGGGTGGGGAGCTACGAGCAGTACTTC
NA	NA	TRBV4-1	TRBJ2-7	CASSQEGSRGGYEQYF	TGCGCCAGCAGCCAAGAGGGTTCAAGGGGAGGCTACGAGCAGTACTTC